Listed below are T cell receptor beta chains from one sample, sequenced in a study of T cell repertoires in cytomegalovirus infection. TCRdb processed the reads anew with MiXCR; each CDR3 protein has one entry. The sample gives roughly 350,000 distinct CDR3 sequences, roughly 36% of which show up once; 13% is in the top ten. These receptors have no identified antigens. Source: cultured PBMCs, taken from culture after CMV antigen stimulation. The receptors derive from a human donor in good health (CMV status not recorded). Some clones in this sample may be carry-over from other donors' samples. Both conserved end residues are part of each CDR3. A D gene is named only where the DNA matches it firmly. Rows may omit the clone size; those that give it use once, few, many or a size class.

size,V,length,J,D,CDR3,DNA
.,TRBV28,14,TRBJ1-4,TRBD1,CASSLGQGWEKLFF,TGTGCCAGCAGTTTGGGACAGGGGTGGGAAAAACTGTTTTTT
.,TRBV14,15,TRBJ1-2,.,CASSLTVRGFNGYTF,TGTGCCAGCAGCCTTACCGTTCGGGGGTTCAATGGCTACACCTTC
.,TRBV29-1,13,TRBJ2-7,.,CSVDESGRNEQYF,TGCAGCGTTGATGAGAGTGGTAGGAACGAGCAGTACTTC
.,TRBV14,16,TRBJ2-1,.,CASSRLPSLGDNEQFF,TGTGCCAGCAGCCGCCTCCCGTCCCTGGGGGACAATGAGCAGTTCTTC
.,TRBV2,13,TRBJ1-6,.,CANTFRVNSPLHF,TGTGCCAACACATTTAGGGTCAATTCACCCCTCCACTTT
few,TRBV6-1,13,TRBJ2-2,.,CASSEIGFGELFF,TGTGCCAGCAGTGAAATAGGTTTCGGGGAGCTGTTTTTT
.,TRBV11-2,13,TRBJ2-7,.,CASRIGSSYEQYF,TGTGCCAGCAGGATCGGGAGCTCCTACGAGCAGTACTTC
.,TRBV12-3/TRBV12-4,14,TRBJ1-1,.,CASSLPPVNTEAFF,TGTGCCAGCAGTTTACCCCCGGTTAACACTGAAGCTTTCTTT
few,TRBV18,16,TRBJ1-1,TRBD1,CASSPSTGGLNTEAFF,TGTGCCAGCTCACCATCGACAGGGGGCCTGAACACTGAAGCTTTCTTT
.,TRBV9,17,TRBJ2-1,.,CASSPTGAGHLYNEQFF,TGTGCCAGCAGCCCGACCGGAGCGGGACACCTTTACAATGAGCAGTTCTTC
.,TRBV5-4,15,TRBJ2-1,TRBD1,CASSAAWTGYNEQFF,TGTGCCAGCAGCGCCGCCTGGACAGGATACAATGAGCAGTTCTTC
.,TRBV7-2,16,TRBJ2-3,TRBD1,CASSPRRDRGTDTQYF,TGTGCCAGCAGCCCCAGACGGGACAGGGGCACAGATACGCAGTATTTT
.,TRBV12-3/TRBV12-4,18,TRBJ2-4,TRBD2,CASSSLPPSGVAKNIQYF,TGTGCCAGCAGTTCCCTCCCCCCTAGCGGGGTAGCCAAAAACATTCAGTACTTC
few,TRBV7-2,14,TRBJ2-2,.,CASSRERVHGELFF,TGTGCCAGCAGCCGTGAGAGGGTACACGGGGAGCTGTTTTTT
few,TRBV7-2,16,TRBJ2-5,.,CASSLVVGGVGETQYF,TGTGCCAGCAGCTTAGTCGTAGGGGGAGTAGGGGAGACCCAGTACTTC
.,TRBV19,15,TRBJ2-1,.,CASSSLPPSYNEQFF,TGTGCCAGTAGTAGTCTCCCGCCATCCTACAATGAGCAGTTCTTC
many,TRBV7-8,12,TRBJ2-7,.,CASSSMAYEQYF,TGTGCCAGCAGTTCTATGGCCTACGAGCAGTACTTC
few,TRBV7-9,19,TRBJ1-2,TRBD1,CASSFLFGTGIDSNYGYTF,TGTGCCAGCAGCTTTTTGTTCGGGACAGGGATTGATTCGAACTATGGCTACACCTTC
.,TRBV6-2/TRBV6-3,14,TRBJ2-7,.,CASSKYRQDYEQYF,TGTGCCAGCAGTAAATATCGACAGGACTACGAGCAGTACTTC
.,TRBV7-8,13,TRBJ2-1,.,CASSLALYNEQFF,TGTGCCAGCAGCTTAGCCCTTTACAATGAGCAGTTCTTC
few,TRBV7-9,17,TRBJ2-3,TRBD2,CASSGLAGQGYTDTQYF,TGTGCCAGCAGCGGACTAGCGGGACAAGGATACACAGATACGCAGTATTTT
.,TRBV6-2/TRBV6-3,15,TRBJ1-2,TRBD1,CASSYSERTGRGYTF,TGTGCCAGCAGTTACTCAGAAAGGACAGGACGGGGCTACACCTTC
few,TRBV10-2,13,TRBJ2-4,TRBD1,CASSGTGENIQYF,TGCGCCAGCAGTGGGACAGGGGAAAACATTCAGTACTTC
few,TRBV7-9,12,TRBJ2-7,.,CASSFSSGEQYF,TGTGCCAGCAGCTTTAGTAGCGGCGAGCAGTACTTC
.,TRBV6-5,14,TRBJ2-7,TRBD1,CASGRGQGGYEQYF,TGTGCCAGCGGCAGGGGACAGGGAGGCTACGAGCAGTACTTC
.,TRBV7-2,15,TRBJ2-2,.,CASRGGGSTTGELFF,TGTGCCAGCAGGGGGGGCGGGAGTACCACCGGGGAGCTGTTTTTT
few,TRBV28,14,TRBJ1-4,.,CASSSGTFRAQLFF,TGTGCCAGCAGCTCCGGGACCTTCCGGGCCCAACTGTTTTTT
.,TRBV28,16,TRBJ2-4,.,CASSSRGSPSKNIQYF,TGTGCCAGCAGTTCGAGGGGGTCCCCGAGCAAAAACATTCAGTACTTC
few,TRBV6-6,17,TRBJ2-3,TRBD2,CASSYSIAGGSTDTQYF,TGTGCCAGCAGTTACTCAATAGCGGGGGGTTCAACAGATACGCAGTATTTT